This T cell receptor beta chain was recorded in a study of T cells after yellow fever vaccination. Study-wide context: The fractions with low cell numbers were processed using SMART-Seq v4 Ultra Low Input. Study-wide results and caveats: After the booster, approximately 96% of CD4 and about nine tenths of CD8 primary-response clones were re-detected. Bulk-population clonotypes that are abundant could appear as contaminants in FACS-sorted repertoires. There was a small share of clonotypes that showed up in both the CD4 and CD8 compartments.

This clonotype was picked up many times. Its antigen is unknown. Via MiXCR, TCRdb re-called the 5' RACE reads, giving one row per CDR3 protein. The data contain about 240,000 distinct CDR3 sequences, roughly 3.5% of them singletons. The germline CDR1 and CDR2 sequences are LGHDT and YNNKEL (reference sequence). The CDR3 length is 14 residues. Trimming stripped 4 bases from V and 7 bases from J, with 14 bases between. The V call is TRBV3-1, the J call TRBJ1-5; D is unclear. The sequence derives from a man aged 18 to 29 who received the YFV17D yellow fever vaccine. The input for sequencing was PBMCs, taken 15 days after the yellow fever booster vaccination. CDR3 bases: TGTGCCAGCAGCCCGTCCCCCACAGCACAGCCCCAGCATTTT. It translates to CASSPSPTAQPQHF.